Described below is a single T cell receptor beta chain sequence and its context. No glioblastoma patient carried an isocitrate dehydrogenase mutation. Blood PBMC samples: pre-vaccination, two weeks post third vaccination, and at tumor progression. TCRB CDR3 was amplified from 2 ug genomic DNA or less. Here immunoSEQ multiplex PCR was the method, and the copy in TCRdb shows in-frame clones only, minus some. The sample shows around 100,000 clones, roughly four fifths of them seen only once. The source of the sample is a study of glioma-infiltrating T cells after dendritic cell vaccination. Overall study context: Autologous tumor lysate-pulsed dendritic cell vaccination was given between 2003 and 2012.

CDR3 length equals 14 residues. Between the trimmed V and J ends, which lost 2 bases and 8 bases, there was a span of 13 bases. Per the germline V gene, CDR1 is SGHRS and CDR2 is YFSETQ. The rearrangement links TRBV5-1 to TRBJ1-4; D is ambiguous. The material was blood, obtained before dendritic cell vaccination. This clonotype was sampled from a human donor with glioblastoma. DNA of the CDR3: TGCGCCAGCAGCTTTGGAGGGTTAGAAGAAAAACTGTTTTTT. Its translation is CASSFGGLEEKLFF.